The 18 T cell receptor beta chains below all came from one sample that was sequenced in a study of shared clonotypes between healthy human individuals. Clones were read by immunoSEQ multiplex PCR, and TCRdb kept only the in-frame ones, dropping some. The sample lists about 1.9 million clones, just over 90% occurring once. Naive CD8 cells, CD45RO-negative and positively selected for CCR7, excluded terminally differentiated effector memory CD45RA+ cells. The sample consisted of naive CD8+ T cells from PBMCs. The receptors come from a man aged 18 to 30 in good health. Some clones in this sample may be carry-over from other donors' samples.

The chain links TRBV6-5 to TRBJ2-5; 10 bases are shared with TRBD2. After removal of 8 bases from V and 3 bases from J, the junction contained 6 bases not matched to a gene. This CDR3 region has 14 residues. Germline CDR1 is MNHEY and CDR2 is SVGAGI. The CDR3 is CASGGLAGEETQYF. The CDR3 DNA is TGTGCCAGCGGCGGTCTAGCGGGAGAAGAGACCCAGTACTTC.

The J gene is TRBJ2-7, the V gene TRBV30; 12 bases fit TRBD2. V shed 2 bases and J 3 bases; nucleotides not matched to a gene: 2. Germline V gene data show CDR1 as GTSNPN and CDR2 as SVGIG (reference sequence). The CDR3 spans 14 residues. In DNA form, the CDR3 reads TGTGCCTGGAGTAGGACTAGCGGGGTCTACGAGCAGTACTTC. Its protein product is CAWSRTSGVYEQYF. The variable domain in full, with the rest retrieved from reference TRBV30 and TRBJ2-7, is SQTIHQWPATLVQPVGSPLSLECTVEGTSNPNLYWYRQAAGRGLQLLFYSVGIGQISSEVPQNLSASRPQDRQFILSSKKLLLSDSGFYLCAWSRTSGVYEQYFGPGTRLTVT.

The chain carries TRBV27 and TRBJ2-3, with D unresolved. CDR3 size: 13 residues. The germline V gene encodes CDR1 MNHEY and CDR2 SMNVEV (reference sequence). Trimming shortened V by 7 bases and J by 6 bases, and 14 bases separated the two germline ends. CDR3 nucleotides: TGTGCCAGCAAGTTTACGGTCGGGGATACGCAGTATTTT. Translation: CASKFTVGDTQYF.

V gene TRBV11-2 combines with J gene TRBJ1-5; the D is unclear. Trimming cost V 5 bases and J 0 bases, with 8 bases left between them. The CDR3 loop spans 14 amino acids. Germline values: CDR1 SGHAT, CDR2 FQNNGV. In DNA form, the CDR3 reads TGTGCCAGCAGCCCTATCTATAGCAATCAGCCCCAGCATTTT. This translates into CASSPIYSNQPQHF.

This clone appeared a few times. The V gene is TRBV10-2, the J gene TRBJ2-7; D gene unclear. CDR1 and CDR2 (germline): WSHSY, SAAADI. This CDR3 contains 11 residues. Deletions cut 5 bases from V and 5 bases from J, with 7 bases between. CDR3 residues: CASSLVHEQYF. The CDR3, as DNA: TGCGCCAGCAGTCTTGTCCACGAGCAGTACTTC.

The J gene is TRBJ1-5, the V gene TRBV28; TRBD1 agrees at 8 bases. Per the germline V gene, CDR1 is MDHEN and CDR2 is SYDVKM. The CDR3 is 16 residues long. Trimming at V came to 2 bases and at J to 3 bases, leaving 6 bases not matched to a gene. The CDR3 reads CASSLTQGDPNQPQHF. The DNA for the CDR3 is TGTGCCAGCAGTTTAACACAGGGGGATCCCAATCAGCCCCAGCATTTT.

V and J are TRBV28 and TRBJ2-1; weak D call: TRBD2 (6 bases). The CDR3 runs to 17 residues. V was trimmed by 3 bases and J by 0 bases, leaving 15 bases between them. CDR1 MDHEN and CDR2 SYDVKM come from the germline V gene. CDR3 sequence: CASSFEGAGNSYNEQFF. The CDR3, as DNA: TGTGCCAGCAGTTTCGAAGGGGCGGGAAACTCCTACAATGAGCAGTTCTTC.

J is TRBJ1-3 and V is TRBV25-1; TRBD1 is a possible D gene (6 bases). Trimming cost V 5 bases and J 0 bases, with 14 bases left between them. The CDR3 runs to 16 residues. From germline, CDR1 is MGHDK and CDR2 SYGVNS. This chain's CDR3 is CASSFGGGSSGNTIYF. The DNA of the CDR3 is TGTGCCAGCAGTTTCGGAGGGGGGAGCTCTGGAAACACCATATATTTT.

This chain's CDR3 is CASSQDTDEQFF. For the CDR3, the DNA is TGTGCCAGCAGCCAAGATACCGATGAGCAGTTCTTC. The J gene is TRBJ2-1, the V gene TRBV4-2; no definite D call. CDR1 LGHNA and CDR2 YNFKEQ come from the germline V gene. V dropped 0 bases and J dropped 8 bases, with 5 bases sitting between them. This CDR3 spans 12 amino acids.

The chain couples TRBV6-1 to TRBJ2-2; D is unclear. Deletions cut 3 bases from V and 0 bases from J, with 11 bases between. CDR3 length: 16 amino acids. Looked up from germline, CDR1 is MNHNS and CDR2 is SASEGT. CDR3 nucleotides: TGTGCCAGCAGTGATTGGTGGCTAGCGAACACCGGGGAGCTGTTTTTT. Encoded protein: CASSDWWLANTGELFF.

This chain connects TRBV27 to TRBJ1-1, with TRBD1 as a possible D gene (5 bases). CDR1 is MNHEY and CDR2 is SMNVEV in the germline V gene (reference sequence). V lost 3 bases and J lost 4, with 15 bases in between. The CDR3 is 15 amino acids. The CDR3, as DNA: TGTGCCAGCAGTTTGCGGGGGGAGAGGGGCACTGAAGCTTTCTTT. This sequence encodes CASSLRGERGTEAFF.

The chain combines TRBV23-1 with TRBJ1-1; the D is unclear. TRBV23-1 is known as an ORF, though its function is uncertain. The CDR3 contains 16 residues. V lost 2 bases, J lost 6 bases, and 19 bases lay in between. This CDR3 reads CASSQPQLWVDPEAFF. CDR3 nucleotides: TGCGCCAGCAGTCAACCCCAACTATGGGTGGACCCTGAAGCTTTCTTT.

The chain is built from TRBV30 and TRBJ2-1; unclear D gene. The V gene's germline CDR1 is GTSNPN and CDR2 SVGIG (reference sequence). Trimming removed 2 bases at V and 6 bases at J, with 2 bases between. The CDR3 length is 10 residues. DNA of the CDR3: TGTGCCTGGAGTCTCAATGAGCAGTTCTTC. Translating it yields CAWSLNEQFF.

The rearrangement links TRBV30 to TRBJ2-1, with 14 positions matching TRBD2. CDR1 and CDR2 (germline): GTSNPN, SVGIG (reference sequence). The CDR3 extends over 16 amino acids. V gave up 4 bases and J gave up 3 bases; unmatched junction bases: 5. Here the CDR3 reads CAWTQGLAGVYNEQFF. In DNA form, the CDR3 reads TGTGCCTGGACCCAGGGACTAGCGGGAGTCTACAATGAGCAGTTCTTC.

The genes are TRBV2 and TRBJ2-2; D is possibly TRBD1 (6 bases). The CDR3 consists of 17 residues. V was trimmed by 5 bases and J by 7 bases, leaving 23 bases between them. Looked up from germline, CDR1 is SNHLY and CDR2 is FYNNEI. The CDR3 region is CASSSGRQDRAGGELFF. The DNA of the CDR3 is TGTGCCAGCAGTTCGGGAAGACAGGATCGCGCGGGCGGGGAGCTGTTTTTT.

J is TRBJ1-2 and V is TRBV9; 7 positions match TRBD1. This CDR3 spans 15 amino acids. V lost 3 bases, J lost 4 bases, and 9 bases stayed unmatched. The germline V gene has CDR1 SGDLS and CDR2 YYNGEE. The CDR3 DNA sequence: TGTGCCAGCAGCGAGAGTCTACAGGGGTCCTATGGCTACACCTTC. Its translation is CASSESLQGSYGYTF. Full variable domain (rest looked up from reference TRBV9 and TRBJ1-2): DSGVTQTPKHLITATGQRVTLRCSPRSGDLSVYWYQQSLDQGLQFLIQYYNGEERAKGNILERFSAQQFPDLHSELNLSSLELGDSALYFCASSESLQGSYGYTFGSGTRLTVV.

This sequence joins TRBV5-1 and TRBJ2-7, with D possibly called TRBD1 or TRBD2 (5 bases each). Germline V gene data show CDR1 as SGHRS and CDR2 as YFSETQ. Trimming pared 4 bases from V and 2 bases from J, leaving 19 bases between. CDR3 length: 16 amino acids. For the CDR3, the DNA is TGCGCCAGCAGCCCCGGGTGGGGTGGGGGTACCTACGAGCAGTACTTC. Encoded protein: CASSPGWGGGTYEQYF. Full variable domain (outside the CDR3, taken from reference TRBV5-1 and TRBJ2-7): KAGVTQTPRYLIKTRGQQVTLSCSPISGHRSVSWYQQTPGQGLQFLFEYFSETQRNKGNFPGRFSGRQFSNSRSEMNVSTLELGDSALYLCASSPGWGGGTYEQYFGPGTRLTVT.

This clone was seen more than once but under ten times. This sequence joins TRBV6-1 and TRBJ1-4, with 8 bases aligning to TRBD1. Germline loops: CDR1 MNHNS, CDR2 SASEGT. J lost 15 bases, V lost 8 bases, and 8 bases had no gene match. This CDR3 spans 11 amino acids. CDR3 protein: CASCGVGQVFF. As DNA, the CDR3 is TGTGCCAGCTGCGGAGTGGGACAGGTGTTTTTT.